Listed below are T cell receptor beta chains from one sample, sequenced in a study of control samples from healthy donors and cancer patients. TCRdb's copy holds only in-frame clones and misses some; the assay was immunoSEQ multiplex PCR. The sample contains 50,000 to 75,000 clones, around 91% of which appear only once. Sequencing was performed on PBMCs. The receptors come from a man aged 55-75 years with colorectal cancer. CDR3s leave out the opening cysteine and the closing phenylalanine or tryptophan. D genes are given only for firm matches. Rows give clone size only sometimes, using once, few, many, or a class for an expanded clone.

V gene	D gene	clone size	CDR3 protein
TRBV30	-	-	AWTPGSSGANVLT
TRBV4-1	TRBD2	once	ASSHPGGPPEQY
TRBV5-1	-	-	ASSLDGRVDSPLH
TRBV5-6	TRBD1	-	ASSYRDRVKNIQY
TRBV15	TRBD2	-	ATSRGIAGGTNNEQF
TRBV12-3/TRBV12-4	-	-	ASSNRNQPQH
TRBV7-2	TRBD1	-	ASSPTGGMGSPLH
TRBV7-9	-	-	ASSLSGAGLGYT
TRBV11-2	TRBD1	-	ASSLRQDRLNTEAF
TRBV28	-	-	ASSSYSGVGGKTQY
TRBV28	-	-	ASNPGGRAAEAF
TRBV1	-	-	TSSLRWSVANEKLF
TRBV30	-	-	AWSTSLSYEQY
TRBV7-9	TRBD1	-	ASSSSGTANTEAF
TRBV19	-	-	ASSAGFSNEKLF
TRBV4-2	TRBD1	-	ASSLRTGLSNQPQH
TRBV19	-	-	ASSLTGRSYEQY
TRBV11-2	TRBD2	-	ASSFETGLAGAFSYEQY
TRBV12-3/TRBV12-4	TRBD2	-	ASRTGGEQY
TRBV9	TRBD2	-	ASSVRSGGSNTQY
TRBV5-4	-	-	ASSFDRSWGDYGYT
TRBV9	TRBD2	-	ASSFLSGGVSSYNEQF
TRBV12-5	-	-	ASGLVRTDWINEQF
TRBV27	TRBD1	-	ASSLSAGGPYGYT
TRBV9	-	-	ASSVVSQLSYNEQF
TRBV5-1	TRBD1	-	ASSLTGGGDGYT
TRBV28	-	-	ASISRGRAPYEQY
TRBV7-8	-	-	ASSSAGVSGNTIY
TRBV19	-	-	ASSIGRQYNEQF